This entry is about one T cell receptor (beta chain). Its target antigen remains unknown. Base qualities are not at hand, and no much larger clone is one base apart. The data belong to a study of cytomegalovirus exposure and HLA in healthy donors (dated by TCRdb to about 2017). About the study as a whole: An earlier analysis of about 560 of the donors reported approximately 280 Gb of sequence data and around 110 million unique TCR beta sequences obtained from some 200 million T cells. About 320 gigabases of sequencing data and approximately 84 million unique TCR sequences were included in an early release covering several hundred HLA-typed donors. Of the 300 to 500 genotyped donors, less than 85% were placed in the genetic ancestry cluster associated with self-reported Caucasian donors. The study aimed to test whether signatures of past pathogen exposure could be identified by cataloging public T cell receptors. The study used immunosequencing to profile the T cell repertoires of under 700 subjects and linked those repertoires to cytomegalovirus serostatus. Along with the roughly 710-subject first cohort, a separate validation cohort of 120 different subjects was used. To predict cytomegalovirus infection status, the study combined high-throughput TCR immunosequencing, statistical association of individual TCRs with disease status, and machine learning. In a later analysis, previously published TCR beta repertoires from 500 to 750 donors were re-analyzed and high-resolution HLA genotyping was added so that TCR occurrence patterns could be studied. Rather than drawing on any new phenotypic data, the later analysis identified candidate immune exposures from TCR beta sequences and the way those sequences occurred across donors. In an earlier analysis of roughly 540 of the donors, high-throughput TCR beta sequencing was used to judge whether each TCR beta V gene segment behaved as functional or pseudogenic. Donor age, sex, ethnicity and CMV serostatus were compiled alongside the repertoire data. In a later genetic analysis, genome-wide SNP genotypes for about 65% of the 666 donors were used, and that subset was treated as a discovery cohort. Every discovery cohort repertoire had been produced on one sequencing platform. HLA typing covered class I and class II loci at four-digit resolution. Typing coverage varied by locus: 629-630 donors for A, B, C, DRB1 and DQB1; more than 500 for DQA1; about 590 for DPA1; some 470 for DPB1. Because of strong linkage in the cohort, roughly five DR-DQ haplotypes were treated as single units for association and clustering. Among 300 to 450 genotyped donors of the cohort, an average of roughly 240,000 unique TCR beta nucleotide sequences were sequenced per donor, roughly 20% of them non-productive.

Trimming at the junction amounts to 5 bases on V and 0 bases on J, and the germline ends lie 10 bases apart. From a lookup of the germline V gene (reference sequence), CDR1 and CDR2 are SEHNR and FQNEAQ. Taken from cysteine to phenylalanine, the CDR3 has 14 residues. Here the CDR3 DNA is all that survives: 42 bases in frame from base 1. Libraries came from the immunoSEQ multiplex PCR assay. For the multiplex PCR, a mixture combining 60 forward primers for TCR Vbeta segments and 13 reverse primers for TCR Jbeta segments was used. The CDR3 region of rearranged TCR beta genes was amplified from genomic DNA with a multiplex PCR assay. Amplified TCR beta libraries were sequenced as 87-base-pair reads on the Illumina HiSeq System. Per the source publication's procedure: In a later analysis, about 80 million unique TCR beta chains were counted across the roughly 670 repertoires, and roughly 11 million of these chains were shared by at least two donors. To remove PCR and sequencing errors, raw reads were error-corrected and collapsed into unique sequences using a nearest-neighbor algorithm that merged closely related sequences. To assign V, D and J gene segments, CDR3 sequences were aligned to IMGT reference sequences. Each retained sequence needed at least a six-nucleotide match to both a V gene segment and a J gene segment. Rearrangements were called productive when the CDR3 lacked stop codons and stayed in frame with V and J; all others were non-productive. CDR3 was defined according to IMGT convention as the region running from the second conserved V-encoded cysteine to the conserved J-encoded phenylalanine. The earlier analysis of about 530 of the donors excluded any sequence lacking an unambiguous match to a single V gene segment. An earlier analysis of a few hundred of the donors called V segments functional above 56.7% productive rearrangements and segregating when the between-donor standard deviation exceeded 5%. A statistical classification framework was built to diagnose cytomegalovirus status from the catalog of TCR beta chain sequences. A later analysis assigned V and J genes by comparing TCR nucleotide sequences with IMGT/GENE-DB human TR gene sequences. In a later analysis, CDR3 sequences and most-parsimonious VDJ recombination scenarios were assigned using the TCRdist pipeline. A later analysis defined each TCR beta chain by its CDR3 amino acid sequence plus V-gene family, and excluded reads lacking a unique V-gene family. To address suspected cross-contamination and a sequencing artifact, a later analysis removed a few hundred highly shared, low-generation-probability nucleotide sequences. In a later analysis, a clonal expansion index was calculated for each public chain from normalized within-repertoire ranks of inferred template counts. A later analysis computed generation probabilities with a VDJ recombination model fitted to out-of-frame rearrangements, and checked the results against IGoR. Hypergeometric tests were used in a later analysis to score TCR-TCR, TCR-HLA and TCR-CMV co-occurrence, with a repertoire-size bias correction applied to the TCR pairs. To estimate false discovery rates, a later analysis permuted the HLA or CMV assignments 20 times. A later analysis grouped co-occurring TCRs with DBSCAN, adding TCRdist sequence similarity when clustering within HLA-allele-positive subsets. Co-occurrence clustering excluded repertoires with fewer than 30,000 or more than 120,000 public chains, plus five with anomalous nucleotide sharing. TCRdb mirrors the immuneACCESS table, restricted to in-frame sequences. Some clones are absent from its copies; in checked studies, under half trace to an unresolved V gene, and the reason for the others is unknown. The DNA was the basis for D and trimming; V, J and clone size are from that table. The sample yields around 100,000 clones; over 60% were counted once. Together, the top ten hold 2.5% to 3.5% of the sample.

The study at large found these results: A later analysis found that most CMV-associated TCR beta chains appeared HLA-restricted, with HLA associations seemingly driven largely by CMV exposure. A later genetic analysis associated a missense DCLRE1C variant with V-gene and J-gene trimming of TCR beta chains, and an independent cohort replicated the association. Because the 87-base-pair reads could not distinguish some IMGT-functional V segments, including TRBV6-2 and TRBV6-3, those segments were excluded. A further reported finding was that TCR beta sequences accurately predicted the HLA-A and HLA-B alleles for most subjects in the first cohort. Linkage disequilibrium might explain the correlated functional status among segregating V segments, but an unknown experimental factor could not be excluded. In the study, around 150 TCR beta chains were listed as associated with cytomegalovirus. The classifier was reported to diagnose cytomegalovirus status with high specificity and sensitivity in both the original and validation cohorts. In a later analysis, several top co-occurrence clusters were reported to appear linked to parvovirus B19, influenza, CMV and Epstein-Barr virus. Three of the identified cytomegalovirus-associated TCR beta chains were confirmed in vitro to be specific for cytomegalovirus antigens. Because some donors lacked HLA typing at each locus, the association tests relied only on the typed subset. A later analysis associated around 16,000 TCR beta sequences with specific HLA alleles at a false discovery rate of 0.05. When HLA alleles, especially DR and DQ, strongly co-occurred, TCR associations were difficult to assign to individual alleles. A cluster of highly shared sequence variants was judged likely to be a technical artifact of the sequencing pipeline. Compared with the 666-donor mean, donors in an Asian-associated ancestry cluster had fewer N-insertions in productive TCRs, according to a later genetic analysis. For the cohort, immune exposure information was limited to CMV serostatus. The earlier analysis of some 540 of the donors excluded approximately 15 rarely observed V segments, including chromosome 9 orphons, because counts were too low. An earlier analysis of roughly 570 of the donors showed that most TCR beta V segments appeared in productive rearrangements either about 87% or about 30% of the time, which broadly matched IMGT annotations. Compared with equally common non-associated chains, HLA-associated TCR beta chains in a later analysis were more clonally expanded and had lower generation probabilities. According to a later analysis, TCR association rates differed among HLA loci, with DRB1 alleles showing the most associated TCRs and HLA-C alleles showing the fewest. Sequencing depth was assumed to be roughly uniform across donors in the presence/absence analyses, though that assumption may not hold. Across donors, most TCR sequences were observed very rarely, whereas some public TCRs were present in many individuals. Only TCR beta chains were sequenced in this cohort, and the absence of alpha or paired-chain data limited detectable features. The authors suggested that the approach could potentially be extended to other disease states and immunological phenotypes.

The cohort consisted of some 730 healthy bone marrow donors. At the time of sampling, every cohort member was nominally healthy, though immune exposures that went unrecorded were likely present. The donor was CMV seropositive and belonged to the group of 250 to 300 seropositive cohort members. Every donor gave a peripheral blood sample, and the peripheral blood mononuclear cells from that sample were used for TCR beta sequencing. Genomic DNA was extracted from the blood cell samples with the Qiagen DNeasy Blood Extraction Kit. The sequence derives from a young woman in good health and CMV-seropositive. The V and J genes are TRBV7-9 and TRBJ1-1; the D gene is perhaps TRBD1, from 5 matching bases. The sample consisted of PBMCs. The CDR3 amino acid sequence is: CASSGTGMNTEAFF. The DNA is TGTGCCAGCAGCGGCACAGGCATGAACACTGAAGCTTTCTTT.